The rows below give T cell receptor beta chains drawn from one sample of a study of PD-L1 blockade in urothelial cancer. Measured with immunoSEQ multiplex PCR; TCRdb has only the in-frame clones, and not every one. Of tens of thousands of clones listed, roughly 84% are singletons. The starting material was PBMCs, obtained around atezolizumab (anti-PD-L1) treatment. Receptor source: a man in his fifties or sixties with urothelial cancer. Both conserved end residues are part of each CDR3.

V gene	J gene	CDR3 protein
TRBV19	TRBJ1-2	CASSISGTGLGGYTF
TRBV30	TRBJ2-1	CASWTGSNEQFF
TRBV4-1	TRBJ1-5	CASSQEPLGSGNQPQHF
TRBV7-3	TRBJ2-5	CASSLLGGQETQYF
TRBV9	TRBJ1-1	CASSVLAGFNTEAFF
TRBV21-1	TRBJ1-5	CASSKARGSVNQPQHF
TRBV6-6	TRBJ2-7	CASSYDSTYEQYF
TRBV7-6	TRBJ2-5	CASSLSADQETQYF
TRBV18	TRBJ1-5	CASSPKVAGQGQPQHF
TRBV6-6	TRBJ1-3	CASSLDRATGNTIYF
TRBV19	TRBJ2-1	CASSVSSGSYNEQFF
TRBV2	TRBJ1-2	CASSGEGQSYGYTF
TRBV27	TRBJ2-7	CASSPGSSYEQYF
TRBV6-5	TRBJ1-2	CASSKDNNYGYTF
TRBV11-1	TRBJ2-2	CASSRTGQTGELFF
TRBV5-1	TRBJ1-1	CASSLGGKEVWNTEAFF
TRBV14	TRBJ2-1	CASSTEFGQGVIEQFF
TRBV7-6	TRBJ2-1	CASSLIAYEQFF
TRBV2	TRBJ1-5	CASRGTGIQPQHF
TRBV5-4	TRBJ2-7	CASSLDRENREQYF
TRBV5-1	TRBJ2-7	CASSLAEGAYYEQYF
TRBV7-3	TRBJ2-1	CASTPGASANEQFF
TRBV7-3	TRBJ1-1	CASSSSGTVSTEAFF
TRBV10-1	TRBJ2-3	CASSEAGVDTQYF
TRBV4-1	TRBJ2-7	CASSLARSGTRQQYF
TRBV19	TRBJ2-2	CAMSGANTGELFF
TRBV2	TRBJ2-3	CASSDAGGGTDTQYF
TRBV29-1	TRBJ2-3	CSVTGGGLTDTQYF
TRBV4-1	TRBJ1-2	CASSHPTDYGYTF
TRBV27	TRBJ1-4	CASSLAPNEKLFF
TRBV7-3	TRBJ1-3	CASSLQGPSGNTIYF
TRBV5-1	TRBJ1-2	CASSWDRGDGYTF
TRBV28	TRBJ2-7	CASSGLPGQGFSYEQYF
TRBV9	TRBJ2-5	CASSTPGREETQYF
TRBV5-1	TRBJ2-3	CASSLETSGSSTDTQYF
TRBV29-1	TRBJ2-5	CSVEDPGQGVETQYF
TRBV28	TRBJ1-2	CASSLSGLGLYGYTF
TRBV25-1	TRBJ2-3	CASRSDFTDTQYF
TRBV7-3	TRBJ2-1	CASSLGGRGNEQFF
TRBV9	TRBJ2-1	CASSPYGSGSINEQFF
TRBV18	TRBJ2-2	CASSPRTDFTGELFF
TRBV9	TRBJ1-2	CASSEAVGTAYGYTF
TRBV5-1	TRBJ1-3	CASSFRGQDGNTIYF
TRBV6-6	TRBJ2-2	CASSHGLAGLFF
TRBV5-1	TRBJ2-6	CASSLRTLSSGANVLTF
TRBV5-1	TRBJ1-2	CASFEWGDGYTF
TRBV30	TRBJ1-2	CAWTGGGGYTF
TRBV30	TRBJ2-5	CAWRGDRSRETQYF
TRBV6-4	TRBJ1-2	CATTPWDFHPRGYGYTF
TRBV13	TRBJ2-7	CASSRSGTNVYEQYF
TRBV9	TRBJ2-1	CASSPRTTTYNEQFF
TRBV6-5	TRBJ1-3	CASSLSYISGNTIYF
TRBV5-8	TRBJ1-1	CASSLAGGWTEAFF